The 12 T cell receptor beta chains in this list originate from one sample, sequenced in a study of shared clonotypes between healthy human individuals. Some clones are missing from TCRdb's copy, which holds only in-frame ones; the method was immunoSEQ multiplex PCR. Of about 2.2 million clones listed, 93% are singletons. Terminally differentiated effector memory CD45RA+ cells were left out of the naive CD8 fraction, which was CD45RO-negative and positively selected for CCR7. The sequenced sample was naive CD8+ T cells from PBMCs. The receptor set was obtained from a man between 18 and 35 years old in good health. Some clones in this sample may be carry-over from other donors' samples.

CDR3 protein: CASSPRGIEGETQYF. The CDR3 nucleotides are TGCGCCAGCAGTCCGAGGGGAATTGAGGGGGAGACCCAGTACTTC. This chain links TRBV10-1 with TRBJ2-5, with D possibly called TRBD1 or TRBD2 (5 bases each). V lost 5 bases and J 5 bases, leaving 18 bases between the germline ends. CDR1 is WNHNN, CDR2 SYGVQD, per germline (reference sequence). The length of the CDR3 is 15 residues.

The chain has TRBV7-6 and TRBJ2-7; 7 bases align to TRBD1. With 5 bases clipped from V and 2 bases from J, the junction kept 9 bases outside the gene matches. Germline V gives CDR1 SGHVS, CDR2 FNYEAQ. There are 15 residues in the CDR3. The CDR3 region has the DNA TGTGCCAGCAGCCTGACTCCGGGACAGACCTACGAGCAGTACTTC. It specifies CASSLTPGQTYEQYF.

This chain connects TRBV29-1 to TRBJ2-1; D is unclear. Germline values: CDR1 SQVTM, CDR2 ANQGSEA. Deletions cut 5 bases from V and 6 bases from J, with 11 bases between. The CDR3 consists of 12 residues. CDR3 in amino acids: CSVPVPPNEQFF. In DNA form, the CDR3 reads TGCAGCGTTCCTGTTCCTCCCAATGAGCAGTTCTTC.

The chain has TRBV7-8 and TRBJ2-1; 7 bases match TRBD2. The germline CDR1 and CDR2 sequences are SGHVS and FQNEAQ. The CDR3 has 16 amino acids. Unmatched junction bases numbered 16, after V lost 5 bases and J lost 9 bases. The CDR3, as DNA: TGTGCCAGCAGCCGTTTTGGGGGGGAGGGCCTGGGTGAGCAGTTCTTC. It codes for CASSRFGGEGLGEQFF.

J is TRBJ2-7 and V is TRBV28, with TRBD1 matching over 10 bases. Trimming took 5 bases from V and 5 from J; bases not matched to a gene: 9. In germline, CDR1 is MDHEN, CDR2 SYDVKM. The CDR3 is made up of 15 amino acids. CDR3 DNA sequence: TGTGCCAGCAGTCTCCTTAGGACAGGGGGGGACGAGCAGTACTTC. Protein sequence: CASSLLRTGGDEQYF.

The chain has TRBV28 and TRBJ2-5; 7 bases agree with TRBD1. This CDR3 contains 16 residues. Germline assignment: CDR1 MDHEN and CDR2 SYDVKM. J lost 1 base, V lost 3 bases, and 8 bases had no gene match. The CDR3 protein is CASSFNSRDSQETQYF. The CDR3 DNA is TGTGCCAGCAGTTTCAATTCCCGGGACAGCCAAGAGACCCAGTACTTC.

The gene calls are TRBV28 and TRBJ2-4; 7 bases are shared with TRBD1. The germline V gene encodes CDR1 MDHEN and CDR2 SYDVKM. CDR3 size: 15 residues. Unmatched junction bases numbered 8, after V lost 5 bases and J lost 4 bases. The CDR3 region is CASSGVPGQKNIQYF. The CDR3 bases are TGTGCCAGCAGTGGGGTCCCGGGACAGAAAAACATTCAGTACTTC.

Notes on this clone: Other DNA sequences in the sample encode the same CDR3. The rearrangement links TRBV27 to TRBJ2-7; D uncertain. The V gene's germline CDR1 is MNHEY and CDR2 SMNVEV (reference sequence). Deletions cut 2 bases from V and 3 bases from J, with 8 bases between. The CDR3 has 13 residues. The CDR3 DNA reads TGTGCCAGCAGTTTAGCGGCCCTCTACGAGCAGTACTTC. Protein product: CASSLAALYEQYF.

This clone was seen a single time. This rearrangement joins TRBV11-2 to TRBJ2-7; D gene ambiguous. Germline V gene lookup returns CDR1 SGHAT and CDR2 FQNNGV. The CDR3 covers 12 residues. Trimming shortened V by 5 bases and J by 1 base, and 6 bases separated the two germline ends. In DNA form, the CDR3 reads TGTGCCAGCAGCGGTATTTCCTACGAGCAGTACTTC. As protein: CASSGISYEQYF.

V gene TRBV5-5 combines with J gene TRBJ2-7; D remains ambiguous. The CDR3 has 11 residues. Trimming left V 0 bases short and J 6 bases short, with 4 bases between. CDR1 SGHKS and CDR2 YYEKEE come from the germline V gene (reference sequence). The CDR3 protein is CASSLATEQYF. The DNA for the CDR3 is TGTGCCAGCAGCTTGGCCACCGAGCAGTACTTC.

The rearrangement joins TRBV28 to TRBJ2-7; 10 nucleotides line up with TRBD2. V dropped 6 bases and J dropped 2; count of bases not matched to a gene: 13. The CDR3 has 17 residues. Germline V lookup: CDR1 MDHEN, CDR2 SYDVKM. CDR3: CASSPPGEREGPYEQYF. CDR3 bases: TGTGCCAGCAGCCCCCCGGGCGAGCGGGAGGGCCCCTACGAGCAGTACTTC.

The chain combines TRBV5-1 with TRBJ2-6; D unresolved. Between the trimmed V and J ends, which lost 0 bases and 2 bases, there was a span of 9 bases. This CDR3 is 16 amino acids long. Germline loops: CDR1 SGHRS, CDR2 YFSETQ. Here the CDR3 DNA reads TGCGCCAGCAGCTTGGCCATCAGCCCTGGGGCCAACGTCCTGACTTTC. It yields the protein CASSLAISPGANVLTF.